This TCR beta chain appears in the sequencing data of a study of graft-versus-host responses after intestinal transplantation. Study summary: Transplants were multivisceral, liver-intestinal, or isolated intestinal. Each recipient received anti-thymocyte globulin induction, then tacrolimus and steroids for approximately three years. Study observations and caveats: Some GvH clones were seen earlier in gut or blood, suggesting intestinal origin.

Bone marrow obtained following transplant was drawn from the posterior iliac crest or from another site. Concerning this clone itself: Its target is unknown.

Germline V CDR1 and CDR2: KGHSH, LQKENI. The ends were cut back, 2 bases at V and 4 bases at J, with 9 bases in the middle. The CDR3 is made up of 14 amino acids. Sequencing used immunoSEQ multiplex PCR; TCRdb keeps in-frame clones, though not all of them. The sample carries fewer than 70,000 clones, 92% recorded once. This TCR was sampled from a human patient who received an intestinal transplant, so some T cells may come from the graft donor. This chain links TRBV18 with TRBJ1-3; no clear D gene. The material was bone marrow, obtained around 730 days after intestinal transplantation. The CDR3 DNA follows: TGTGCCAGCTCACCAAAGGGTGAGGGAAACACCATATATTTT. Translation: CASSPKGEGNTIYF.